What follows are 3 T cell receptor beta chains derived from one specimen sequenced in a study of T cells in Graves' hyperthyroidism and ophthalmopathy. Amplification of TCR beta CDR3 regions was performed using RNA transcripts as template. The HTBI primer set drove a first-round RT-PCR of the TCR CDR3. TCRdb ran MiXCR on the multiplex PCR reads and lists one entry per CDR3 protein. The sample has under 400,000 distinct CDR3 sequences, approximately 18% seen once. Sequencing was performed on blood. Every receptor here comes from a woman between 35 and 50 years old with Graves' ophthalmopathy.

In this sample, this clonotype turned up many times. The chain has TRBV6-2 or TRBV6-3 and TRBJ1-1, with D possibly matching TRBD1 (6 bases). Germline assignment: CDR1 MNHEY and CDR2 SVGEGT. The CDR3 contains 14 residues. With 6 bases removed from V and 1 base from J, the gap between germline ends came to 12 bases. DNA for the CDR3: TGTGCCAGCAGAAATGCGGGGGCGAACACTGAAGCTTTCTTT. Amino acids: CASRNAGANTEAFF.

This clonotype was recorded many times. CDR3 sequence: CASSLGGQGYEQYF. The DNA of the CDR3 is TGTGCCAGCAGTTTAGGGGGACAGGGCTACGAGCAGTACTTC. V gene TRBV12-3 or TRBV12-4 combines with J gene TRBJ2-7, with 9 bases matching TRBD1. There are 14 residues in the CDR3. Unmatched junction bases numbered 1, after V lost 1 base and J lost 3 bases.

This clonotype was seen many times. This sequence joins TRBV27 and TRBJ2-3; D is possibly TRBD2 (5 bases). CDR1 and CDR2 (germline): MNHEY, SMNVEV (reference sequence). The CDR3 runs 15 residues. Trimming pared 5 bases from V and 4 bases from J, leaving 16 bases between. CDR3 sequence: CASSPRLLGADTQYF. CDR3 nucleotides: TGTGCCAGCAGTCCCCGACTCCTCGGGGCAGATACGCAGTATTTT.